This TCR beta chain was identified in a study of OX40 agonist ivuxolimab in advanced cancers. As for the study in general: Ivuxolimab, an agonist antibody against OX40 (CD134), was given to patients. Each patient was given ivuxolimab into a vein every 2 weeks, at 0.01 to 10 mg/kg. The dose-escalation cohort was about 87% male, with a mean age of about 56 years, ranging roughly 20 to 90.

CDR1 and CDR2 (germline): LNHDA, SQIVND (reference sequence). The V and J ends lost 6 bases and 4 bases, in that order; junction bases with no gene match: 14. This CDR3 is 16 amino acids long. Only in-frame clones appear in the TCRdb table, and some are missing; sequencing was by immunoSEQ multiplex PCR. The sample holds some 70,000 clones; about 89% are singletons and the top ten take approximately 2.2%. This sample comprised CD4+ or CD8+ T cells sorted from blood, obtained in a trial of the OX40 agonist ivuxolimab. This sequence was found in an adult with an advanced solid tumor such as melanoma, head and neck, liver or kidney cancer. This sequence joins TRBV19 and TRBJ2-5; 7 bases match TRBD2. CDR3 region: CASSGGSREKGETQYF. In nucleotides, the CDR3 is TGTGCCAGTAGCGGGGGGAGCAGGGAGAAAGGAGAGACCCAGTACTTC.